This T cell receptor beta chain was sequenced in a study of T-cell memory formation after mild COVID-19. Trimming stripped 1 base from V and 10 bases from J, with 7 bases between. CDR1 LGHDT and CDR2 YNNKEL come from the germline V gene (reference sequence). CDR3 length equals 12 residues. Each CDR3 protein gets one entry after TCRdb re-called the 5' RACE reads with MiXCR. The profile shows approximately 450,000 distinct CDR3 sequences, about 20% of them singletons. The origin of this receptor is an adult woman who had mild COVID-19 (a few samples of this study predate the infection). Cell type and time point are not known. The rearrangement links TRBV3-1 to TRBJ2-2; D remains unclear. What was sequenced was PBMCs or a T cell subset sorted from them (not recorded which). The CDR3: CASSQGYPELFF. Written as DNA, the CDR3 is TGTGCCAGCAGCCAAGGATACCCGGAGCTGTTTTTT.